The present TCR beta chain was sequenced within a study of post-analysis software for immune sequencing data. Tagging with unique molecular identifiers was a feature of the TCR beta cDNA libraries. cDNA molecules numbering roughly 0.5 million came from roughly 1.1 to 9.2 million T cells. TCRdb analysed the PCR reads with MiXCR anew, one entry per CDR3 protein. The sample records some 260,000 distinct CDR3 sequences, 30% to 45% being singletons. Notes on the study in general: Compared with controls, patients had more of about five TRBV segments, including TRBV5-6, TRBV5-1 and TRBV20-1. Strong co-clustering by F measure was seen for same-batch samples.

As regards this clonotype: Its antigen is still unknown.

Trimming took 6 bases from V and 0 from J, leaving 13 bases between them. The CDR3 has 15 amino acids. Germline lookup yields CDR1 SGHRS and CDR2 YFSETQ. This chain connects TRBV5-1 to TRBJ1-3; weak D call: TRBD1 (6 bases). Material: blood. This TCR came from a girl aged 10 to 17 with multiple sclerosis. The CDR3 region has the DNA TGCGCCAGCACCCGAGACAGGTCCTCTGGAAACACCATATATTTT. Translation: CASTRDRSSGNTIYF.